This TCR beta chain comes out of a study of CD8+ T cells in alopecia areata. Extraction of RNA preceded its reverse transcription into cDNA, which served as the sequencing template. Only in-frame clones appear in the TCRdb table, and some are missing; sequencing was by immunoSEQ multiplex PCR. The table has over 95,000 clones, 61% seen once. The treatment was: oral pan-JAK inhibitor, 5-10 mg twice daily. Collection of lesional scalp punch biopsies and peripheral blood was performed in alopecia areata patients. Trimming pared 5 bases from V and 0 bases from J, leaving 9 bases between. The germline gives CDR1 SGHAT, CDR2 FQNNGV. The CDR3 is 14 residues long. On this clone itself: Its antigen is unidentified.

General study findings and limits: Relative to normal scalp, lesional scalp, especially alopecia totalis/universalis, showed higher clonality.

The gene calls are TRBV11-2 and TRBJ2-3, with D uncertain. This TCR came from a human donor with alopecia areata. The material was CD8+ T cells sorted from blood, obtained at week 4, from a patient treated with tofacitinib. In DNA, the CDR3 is TGTGCCAGCAGCCCTAGGTATAGCACAGATACGCAGTATTTT. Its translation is CASSPRYSTDTQYF.